Below are 32 T cell receptor beta chains sequenced from a single sample in a study of T cell clonality in common variable immunodeficiency. TCRdb's copy holds only in-frame clones and misses some; the assay was immunoSEQ multiplex PCR. Observed in the sample are under 65,000 clones, none of them singletons. Material: peripheral blood mononuclear cells. The receptors originated from a person aged 18 to 75 in good health.

This clone was counted many times. The CDR3 is cut off 3 residues early in the read; its end comes from the germline J gene. This chain uses TRBV23-1 with TRBJ1-1, with TRBD1 identical over 8 bases. TRBV23-1 is an open reading frame, and its role is uncertain. Germline trimming cut 1 base from V and 3 bases from J; bases unmatched to any gene: 16. This CDR3 contains 19 residues. The covered CDR3 bases are TGCGCCAGCAGTCAATTCCCGGGACAGGTAAGAAAGAGTCACACTGAA. Amino acid sequence: CASSQFPGQVRKSHTE. The whole CDR3 protein reads CASSQFPGQVRKSHTEAFF.

This clone was observed many times. The CDR3 end is not reached by the read, which stops 3 residues before it; the germline J gene fills it in. The chain uses TRBV6-2 or TRBV6-3 and TRBJ1-5, with 7 bases fitting TRBD1. The CDR3 covers 15 residues. CDR1 MNHEY and CDR2 SVGEGT come from the germline V gene. With 6 bases clipped from V and 7 bases from J, the junction kept 12 bases outside the gene matches. CDR3 DNA (partial): TGTGCCAGCAGCCACAGGGGCTTGGGGGTACAGCCC. Protein: CASSHRGLGVQP. The entire CDR3 reads CASSHRGLGVQPQHF.

This clone has more than one count but fewer than ten. From the germline J gene comes the end of the CDR3, since the read stops 3 residues before it. The chain uses TRBV10-3 and TRBJ2-1, with D maybe TRBD2 (6 bases). CDR1 is ENHRY and CDR2 is SYGVKD in the germline V gene. CDR3 size: 13 residues. The ends were cut back, 10 bases at V and 0 bases at J, with 10 bases in the middle. CDR3 loop: CATETSSYNEQFF. The CDR3 DNA, read in part, is TGTGCCACAGAGACTAGCTCCTACAATGAG.

This clone was counted at least ten times. The read comes to an end 3 residues before the CDR3 does, leaving the germline J gene to fill in the end. The chain links TRBV4-1 to TRBJ2-1, with D unclear. This CDR3 is 13 amino acids long. Between the trimmed V and J ends, which lost 4 bases and 8 bases, there was a span of 12 bases. Germline loops: CDR1 MGHRA, CDR2 YSYEKL. Incomplete CDR3 DNA: TGCGCCAGCAGCCCCCTTTTAGTTGATGAG. Encoded protein: CASSPLLVDE. In full, the CDR3 is CASSPLLVDEQFF.

There are many counts of this clone. The read falls 3 residues short of the CDR3 end, and the missing part is taken from the germline J gene. Other nucleotide sequences in the sample specify the same CDR3. V is TRBV6-1 and J is TRBJ1-3; D remains unclear. With 2 bases removed from V and 5 bases from J, the gap between germline ends came to 25 bases. The germline CDR1 and CDR2 sequences are MNHNS and SASEGT. The CDR3 loop spans 19 amino acids. Partial CDR3 DNA: TGTGCCAGCAGTGAAACGGCCCCCCGATTCCCCACGCGGAGAAACACC. Protein sequence: CASSETAPRFPTRRNT. The full CDR3 sequence reads CASSETAPRFPTRRNTIYF.

At least ten counts were recorded for this clone. The read falls 3 residues short of the CDR3 end, and the missing part is taken from the germline J gene. The rearrangement joins TRBV6-1 to TRBJ1-2; no clear D. Looked up from germline, CDR1 is MNHNS and CDR2 is SASEGT. There are 14 residues in the CDR3. The germline V and J ends were trimmed by 0 bases and 7 bases, with 12 bases remaining between them. CDR3 DNA, as far as it was read: TGTGCCAGCAGTGAAGCGTTCCGCGGGATTGGC. Amino acid sequence: CASSEAFRGIG. The whole CDR3 reads CASSEAFRGIGYTF.

Ten or more counts support this clone. The CDR3 end falls 3 residues outside the read, so it is completed with the germline J gene. The chain has TRBV20-1 and TRBJ1-5; a weak D match, TRBD1 (5 bases). Germline CDR1 is DFQATT and CDR2 is SNEGSKA (reference sequence). This CDR3 has 16 residues. Between the trimmed V and J ends, which lost 6 bases and 1 base, there was a span of 19 bases. The CDR3 loop is CSAGTGLEASNQPQHF. The sequenced part of the CDR3 DNA is TGCAGTGCGGGGACGGGACTGGAGGCGAGCAATCAGCCC.

The sample holds many counts of this clone. The sequenced fragment ends 3 residues before the CDR3 boundary, so the rest is inferred from the germline J gene. The rearrangement joins TRBV7-2 to TRBJ2-1; 7 bases match TRBD2. With V trimmed by 2 bases and J by 6 bases, 7 bases remained unmatched. CDR1 is SGHTA and CDR2 is FQGNSA in the germline V gene. This CDR3 has 15 amino acids. The sequenced part of the CDR3 DNA is TGTGCCAGCAGCTTACCTAGCGGACTACTCAATGAG. Translated, it gives CASSLPSGLLNE. The whole CDR3 protein is CASSLPSGLLNEQFF. The whole variable domain, remainder taken from reference TRBV7-2 and TRBJ2-1, is GAGVSQSPSNKVTEKGKDVELRCDPISGHTALYWYRQSLGQGLEFLIYFQGNSAPDKSGLPSDRFSAERTGGSVSTLTIQRTQQEDSAVYLCASSLPSGLLNEQFFGPGTRLTVL.

In its sample, this clone was seen many times. The CDR3 end falls 3 residues outside the read, so it is completed with the germline J gene. This chain links TRBV29-1 with TRBJ2-1, with 8 bases identical to TRBD2. CDR1 is SQVTM and CDR2 is ANQGSEA in the germline V gene. With V trimmed by 3 bases and J by 8 bases, 12 bases remained unmatched. The CDR3 has 15 residues. CDR3: CSVDGLAGTPHEQFF. The sequenced CDR3 bases are TGCAGCGTTGATGGATTAGCGGGAACCCCCCATGAG.

This clone was seen ten or more times. Read data end 3 residues before the CDR3 end; the end is taken from the germline J gene. The rearrangement uses TRBV6-2 or TRBV6-3 and TRBJ2-5, with D perhaps matching TRBD1 (6 bases). The CDR3 spans 15 residues. Germline lookup yields CDR1 MNHEY and CDR2 SVGEGT. V was pared by 5 bases and J by 2 bases, with 15 bases between. Incomplete CDR3 DNA: TGTGCCAGCAGTGCCCAGGGGTGGCGGCAAGAGACC. Translating gives CASSAQGWRQET. In full, the CDR3 is CASSAQGWRQETQYF.

This clone was seen ten or more times. The CDR3 end lies 3 residues beyond the end of the read and is filled in from the germline J gene. The rearrangement uses TRBV5-4 and TRBJ2-1; TRBD2 might be the D (6 bases). This CDR3 contains 13 residues. CDR1 and CDR2 (germline): SGHNT, YYREEE (reference sequence). Between the trimmed V and J ends, which lost 2 bases and 7 bases, there was a span of 10 bases. CDR3 loop: CASSLVGGNEQFF. The part of the CDR3 DNA that was read is TGTGCCAGCAGCTTAGTCGGGGGAAATGAG. The whole variable domain, remainder taken from reference TRBV5-4 and TRBJ2-1, is ETGVTQSPTHLIKTRGQQVTLRCSSQSGHNTVSWYQQALGQGPQFIFQYYREEENGRGNFPPRFSGLQFPNYSSELNVNALELDDSALYLCASSLVGGNEQFFGPGTRLTVL.

This clone was counted many times. Read sequence stops 3 residues before the CDR3 end, and the germline J gene provides the missing end. The chain joins TRBV19 to TRBJ2-5; TRBD2 aligns across 8 bases. This CDR3 is 16 amino acids long. Germline V gene sequence: CDR1 LNHDA, CDR2 SQIVND (reference sequence). J gave up 2 bases and V 5 bases, and 10 bases lay outside the gene matches. The CDR3: CASSAYLTSAQETQYF. Partial CDR3 DNA: TGTGCCAGTAGTGCCTATCTGACTAGCGCGCAAGAGACC.

On this clone: The read halts 3 residues ahead of the CDR3 end, with the missing end drawn from the germline J gene. V gene TRBV11-2 combines with J gene TRBJ1-1; D gene ambiguous. Germline values: CDR1 SGHAT, CDR2 FQNNGV. The CDR3 length is 11 residues. V was trimmed by 5 bases and J by 5 bases, leaving 6 bases between them. The part of the CDR3 DNA that was read is TGTGCCAGCAGCATTAGAACTGAA. This translates into CASSIRTE. In full, the CDR3 reads CASSIRTEAFF.

This clone was found many times. The read falls 3 residues short of the CDR3 end, and the missing part is taken from the germline J gene. The chain couples TRBV6-2 or TRBV6-3 to TRBJ1-5; TRBD1 is a possible D gene (6 bases). The CDR3 loop spans 14 amino acids. From germline, CDR1 is MNHEY and CDR2 SVGEGT. Trimming left V 8 bases short and J 1 base short, with 12 bases between. CDR3 DNA (partial): TGTGCCAGCTCGAACGACAGGAGCAATCAGCCC. Translation gives CASSNDRSNQP. The full CDR3 is CASSNDRSNQPQHF.

At least ten counts were recorded for this clone. The CDR3 end falls 3 residues outside the read, so it is completed with the germline J gene. The chain carries TRBV28 and TRBJ1-5; a possible D gene is TRBD1 (5 bases). V lost 3 bases, J lost 3 bases, and 18 bases lay in between. This CDR3 has 17 residues. Germline V gene lookup returns CDR1 MDHEN and CDR2 SYDVKM. The CDR3 DNA, read in part, is TGTGCCAGCAGTTTTGGGGGGAACCCCAATGTCAATCAGCCC. Its translation is CASSFGGNPNVNQP. From start to end, the CDR3 is CASSFGGNPNVNQPQHF.

This clone occurred many times. The read comes to an end 3 residues before the CDR3 does, leaving the germline J gene to fill in the end. V usage is TRBV20-1 and J usage is TRBJ2-5; 8 bases are shared with TRBD2. This CDR3 spans 15 amino acids. Germline CDR1 reads DFQATT; CDR2 reads SNEGSKA (reference sequence). J lost 5 bases, V lost 5 bases, and 13 bases had no gene match. CDR3: CSALWREDGGETQYF. CDR3 DNA, as far as it was read: TGCAGTGCTCTGTGGCGGGAGGACGGAGGGGAGACC.

This clone came up many times. The read comes to an end 3 residues before the CDR3 does, leaving the germline J gene to fill in the end. J is TRBJ2-1 and V is TRBV6-2 or TRBV6-3; TRBD2 matches at 9 bases. The length of the CDR3 is 16 residues. Germline CDR1 reads MNHEY; CDR2 reads SVGEGT. V was pared by 4 bases and J by 5 bases, with 9 bases of the junction left unmatched. The CDR3 is CASSSIEAGGHNEQFF. The covered CDR3 bases are TGTGCCAGCAGTTCCATAGAAGCGGGGGGCCACAATGAG.

This clone showed up many times. With the read ending 3 residues before the CDR3 end, the germline J gene is used to fill in that end. The chain has TRBV20-1 and TRBJ1-2; TRBD1 might be the D (6 bases). V dropped 6 bases and J dropped 4 bases, with 18 bases sitting between them. Germline-derived CDR1 and CDR2 are DFQATT and SNEGSKA (reference sequence). The CDR3 is 14 amino acids. CDR3 bases read: TGCAGTGCAAAAAACAGACAGGACCCCTATGGC. Its translation is CSAKNRQDPYG. The entire CDR3 protein is CSAKNRQDPYGYTF.

This clone was found many times. With the read ending 3 residues before the CDR3 end, the germline J gene is used to fill in that end. The V gene is TRBV11-2, the J gene TRBJ2-1, with 10 nucleotides matching TRBD2. CDR3 size: 15 residues. Germline values: CDR1 SGHAT, CDR2 FQNNGV. V was clipped by 0 bases and J by 6 bases; unmatched bases: 2. The CDR3 here is CASSLDLAGANEQFF. The sequenced CDR3 bases are TGTGCCAGCAGCTTAGATCTAGCGGGAGCCAATGAG.

This clone was seen ten or more times. The read gets to within 3 residues of the CDR3 end, and the germline J gene fills in the rest. The gene calls are TRBV30 and TRBJ1-2, with 8 bases lining up with TRBD1. V shed 6 bases and J 3 bases; nucleotides not matched to a gene: 3. This CDR3 has 12 residues. Germline CDR1 reads GTSNPN; CDR2 reads SVGIG (reference sequence). CDR3 in amino acids: CACQGAHYGYTF. The covered CDR3 bases are TGTGCCTGTCAGGGGGCTCACTATGGC.

This clone was seen repeatedly, ten times or more. The missing CDR3 end, 3 residues past where the read stops, is filled in from the germline J gene. This chain links TRBV6-1 with TRBJ1-1, with D possibly being TRBD1 (6 bases). Germline V gene sequence: CDR1 MNHNS, CDR2 SASEGT. The CDR3 loop spans 16 amino acids. The V end lost 1 base, the J end lost 1 base, and 13 bases lay between the germline ends. The CDR3 reads CASSEVRGGGNTEAFF. CDR3 bases read: TGTGCCAGCAGTGAAGTAAGAGGGGGAGGGAACACTGAA.

The CDR3 sequence: CASSQEGGREAQYF. Incomplete CDR3 DNA: TGTGCCAGCTCTCAAGAGGGCGGGAGAGAGGCG. The chain couples TRBV18 to TRBJ2-3, with TRBD2 identical over 7 bases. The sequence runs out 3 residues before the end of the CDR3; the remainder is reconstructed from the germline J gene. The germline gives CDR1 KGHSH, CDR2 LQKENI. The CDR3 contains 14 residues.

This clone came up many times. The read finishes 3 residues shy of the CDR3 end, and the germline J gene is used to complete it. The chain is built from TRBV19 and TRBJ1-2, with a possible D match to TRBD1 (6 bases). This CDR3 is built from 14 residues. Germline CDR1 and CDR2: LNHDA and SQIVND (reference sequence). V was cut by 7 bases and J by 3 bases, with 15 bases left in between. The DNA read from the CDR3 is TGTGCCAGTACCACGACAGGCTGGGACTATGGC. This translates into CASTTTGWDYG. The whole CDR3 sequence reads CASTTTGWDYGYTF.

This clone has ten or more counts. The missing CDR3 end, 3 residues past where the read stops, is filled in from the germline J gene. The chain has TRBV3-1 (or the pseudogene TRBV3-2) and TRBJ2-3, with TRBD2 matching over 14 bases. The CDR3 consists of 20 residues. CDR1 is LGHDT and CDR2 is YNNKEL in the germline V gene (reference sequence). Trimming cost V 4 bases and J 0 bases; bases outside gene matches: 12. CDR3 bases read: TGTGCCAGCAGCCCTTACACCGGACTAGCGGGAGGTTCTAGCACAGATACG. Translation: CASSPYTGLAGGSSTDT. Given in full, the CDR3 is CASSPYTGLAGGSSTDTQYF.

Many counts were recorded for this clone. Sequencing ends 3 residues short of the CDR3 end; the germline J gene provides the rest. The chain recombines TRBV19 with TRBJ1-1; D gene uncertain. The CDR3 is made up of 13 amino acids. The germline V and J ends were trimmed by 4 bases and 4 bases, with 10 bases remaining between them. CDR1 and CDR2 (germline): LNHDA, SQIVND (reference sequence). The CDR3 DNA, read in part, is TGTGCCAGTAGTAGTTCTAGGAGCACTGAA. Protein product: CASSSSRSTE. The CDR3 in full is CASSSSRSTEAFF.

This clone showed up many times. The read terminates 3 residues before the CDR3 end, so the remaining end is supplied by the germline J gene. The chain carries TRBV5-1 and TRBJ2-1; 10 bases line up with TRBD1. The CDR3 runs to 15 residues. Trimming cost V 4 bases and J 7 bases; bases outside gene matches: 8. Germline V gene sequence: CDR1 SGHRS, CDR2 YFSETQ. This CDR3 reads CASSRTGQGGNEQFF. Partial CDR3 DNA: TGCGCCAGCAGCCGCACAGGACAGGGGGGGAATGAG.

This clone was counted at least ten times. The read terminates 3 residues before the CDR3 end, so the remaining end is supplied by the germline J gene. V is TRBV19 and J is TRBJ1-5; TRBD1 agrees at 7 bases. CDR1 is LNHDA and CDR2 is SQIVND in the germline V gene (reference sequence). Trimming cost V 3 bases and J 5 bases; bases outside gene matches: 7. The CDR3 has 15 residues. The sequenced CDR3 bases are TGTGCCAGTAGTATTAGGCGACAGGGTGATCAGCCC. Its translation: CASSIRRQGDQP. The whole CDR3 reads CASSIRRQGDQPQHF.

This clone was recorded many times. The CDR3 extends 3 residues past the end of the read, so its final part is completed from the germline J gene. The V and J genes are TRBV5-4 and TRBJ1-4; D ambiguous. Germline V gives CDR1 SGHNT, CDR2 YYREEE (reference sequence). The CDR3 has 14 amino acids. V was pared by 1 base and J by 4 bases, with 8 bases between. The chain's CDR3 is CASSLNSNNEKLFF. The covered CDR3 bases are TGTGCCAGCAGCTTGAACAGTAATAATGAAAAA.

Ten or more counts support this clone. The sequence runs out 3 residues before the end of the CDR3; the remainder is reconstructed from the germline J gene. This sequence joins TRBV19 and TRBJ1-5; D gene unclear. V dropped 4 bases and J dropped 4 bases, with 8 bases sitting between them. This CDR3 spans 13 amino acids. Germline lookup yields CDR1 LNHDA and CDR2 SQIVND (reference sequence). Partial CDR3 DNA: TGTGCCAGTAGTACCGGGGTTAATCAGCCC. Amino acid sequence: CASSTGVNQP. The entire CDR3 sequence reads CASSTGVNQPQHF.

At least ten counts were recorded for this clone. The read ends 3 residues shy of where the CDR3 ends; the end is completed using the germline J gene. This chain joins TRBV6-1 and TRBJ2-1; D is ambiguous. V dropped 2 bases and J dropped 5 bases, with 7 bases sitting between them. CDR3 length: 13 amino acids. Looked up from germline, CDR1 is MNHNS and CDR2 is SASEGT. The CDR3 sequence is CASSELLNNEQFF. The part of the CDR3 DNA that was read is TGTGCCAGCAGTGAACTTTTAAACAATGAG.

This clone was found many times. The CDR3 is cut off 3 residues early in the read; its end comes from the germline J gene. The gene calls are TRBV20-1 and TRBJ1-4; D perhaps matches TRBD1 (5 bases). Germline V gives CDR1 DFQATT, CDR2 SNEGSKA (reference sequence). The CDR3 loop spans 15 amino acids. The CDR3 reads CSAELPNSGANVLFF. Incomplete CDR3 DNA: TGCAGTGCTGAGTTGCCAAACTCTGGGGCCAACGTA.

This clone was seen repeatedly, ten times or more. From the germline J gene comes the end of the CDR3, since the read stops 3 residues before it. The J gene is TRBJ1-1, the V gene TRBV2; D perhaps matches TRBD1 (5 bases). The length of the CDR3 is 14 residues. Between the trimmed V and J ends, which lost 9 bases and 5 bases, there was a span of 19 bases. Germline assignment: CDR1 SNHLY and CDR2 FYNNEI. This CDR3 reads CASILGGGGTEAFF. CDR3 DNA, as far as it was read: TGTGCCAGTATTCTCGGTGGGGGGGGAACTGAA. The whole variable domain, filled in from reference TRBV2 and TRBJ1-1, reads EPEVTQTPSHQVTQMGQEVILRCVPISNHLYFYWYRQILGQKVEFLVSFYNNEISEKSEIFDDQFSVERPDGSNFTLKIRSTKLEDSAMYFCASILGGGGTEAFFGQGTRLTVV.